Detailed here is one T cell receptor beta chain. Sequenced by immunoSEQ multiplex PCR; TCRdb stores in-frame clones only, minus some. The sample lists roughly 250,000 clones, 75% to 90% occurring once. The record originates from a study of blood T cell repertoires in COVID-19. Study in general: Sample material is recorded as cDNA or gDNA derived from T cells, B-cell-depleted T cells, or PBMCs.

Recruits, aged roughly 18 to 95 years, lived in 20 to 30 US areas. Self-reported history from a screening survey and questionnaire set each donor's cohort. Recovered participants had two consecutive negative NP/OP PCR tests, healthcare professional clearance, or symptom resolution. Trimming took 0 bases from V and 1 from J, leaving 10 bases between them. The CDR3 runs to 16 residues. The germline gives CDR1 SGHKS, CDR2 YYEKEE (reference sequence). The sequenced sample was PBMCs or T cells enriched from blood (not recorded which). The receptor was derived from a woman in her 30s who had recovered from COVID-19. The chain uses TRBV5-5 and TRBJ2-2; tentatively, D is TRBD1 (5 bases). The CDR3 protein is CASSLVPGMNTGELFF. CDR3 in DNA: TGTGCCAGCAGCTTGGTACCAGGGATGAACACCGGGGAGCTGTTTTTT.